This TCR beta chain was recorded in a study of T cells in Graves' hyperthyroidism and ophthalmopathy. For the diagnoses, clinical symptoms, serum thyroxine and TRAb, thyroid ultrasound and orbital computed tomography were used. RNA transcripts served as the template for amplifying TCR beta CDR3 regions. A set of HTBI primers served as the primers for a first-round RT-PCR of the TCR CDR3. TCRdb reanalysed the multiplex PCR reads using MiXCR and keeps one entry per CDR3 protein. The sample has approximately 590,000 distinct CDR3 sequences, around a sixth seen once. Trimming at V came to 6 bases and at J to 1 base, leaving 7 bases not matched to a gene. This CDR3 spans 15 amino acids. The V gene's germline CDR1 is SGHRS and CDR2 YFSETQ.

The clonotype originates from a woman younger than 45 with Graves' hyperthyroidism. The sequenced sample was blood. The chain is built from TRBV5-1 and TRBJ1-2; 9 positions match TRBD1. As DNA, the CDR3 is TGCGCCAGCACCCCAGGACAGGGGCTTAACTATGGCTACACCTTC. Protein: CASTPGQGLNYGYTF.